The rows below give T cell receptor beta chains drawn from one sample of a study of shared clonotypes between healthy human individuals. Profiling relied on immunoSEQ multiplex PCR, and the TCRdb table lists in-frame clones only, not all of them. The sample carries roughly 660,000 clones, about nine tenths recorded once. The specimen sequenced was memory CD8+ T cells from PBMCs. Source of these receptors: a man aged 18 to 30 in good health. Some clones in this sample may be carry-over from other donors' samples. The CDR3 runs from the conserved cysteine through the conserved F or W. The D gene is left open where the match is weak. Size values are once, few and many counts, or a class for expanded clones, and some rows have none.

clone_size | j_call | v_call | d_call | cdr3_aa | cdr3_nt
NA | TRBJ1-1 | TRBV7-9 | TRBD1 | CASSLDQGDAFF | TGTGCCAGCAGCTTAGATCAGGGGGATGCTTTCTTT
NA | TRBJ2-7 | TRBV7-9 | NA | CASSLAGTHYEQYF | TGTGCCAGCAGCTTAGCGGGGACTCACTACGAGCAGTACTTC
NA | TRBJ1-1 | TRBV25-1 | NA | CASSELRGTEAFF | TGTGCCAGCAGTGAATTGCGGGGAACTGAAGCTTTCTTT
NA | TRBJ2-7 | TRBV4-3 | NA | CASSLKNGYEQYF | TGCGCCAGCAGCCTAAAGAACGGGTACGAGCAGTACTTC
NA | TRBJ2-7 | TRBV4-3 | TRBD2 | CASSQGSSGTYEQYF | TGCGCCAGCAGCCAAGGTTCTAGCGGGACCTACGAGCAGTACTTC
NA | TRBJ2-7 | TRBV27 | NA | CASSYRLTYEQYF | TGTGCCAGCAGTTACAGGTTAACCTACGAGCAGTACTTC
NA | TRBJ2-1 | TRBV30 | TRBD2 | CAWATPWREEISEQFF | TGTGCCTGGGCGACCCCCTGGCGGGAGGAAATCAGTGAGCAGTTCTTC
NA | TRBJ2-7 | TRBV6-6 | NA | CASSFPNTYYEQYF | TGTGCCAGCAGTTTCCCTAATACTTATTACGAGCAGTACTTC
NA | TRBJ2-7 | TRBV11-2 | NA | CASSFTGGQYF | TGTGCCAGCAGCTTCACTGGCGGGCAGTACTTC
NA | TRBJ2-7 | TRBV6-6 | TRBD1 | CASSTDRGHPYEQYF | TGTGCCAGCAGTACAGACAGGGGGCATCCCTACGAGCAGTACTTC
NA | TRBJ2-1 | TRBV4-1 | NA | CASSQVGEGANNEQFF | TGCGCCAGCAGCCAAGTGGGGGAAGGGGCCAACAATGAGCAGTTCTTC
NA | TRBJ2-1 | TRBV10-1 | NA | CASSLSGNEQFF | TGCGCCAGCAGTTTGTCCGGGAATGAGCAGTTCTTC
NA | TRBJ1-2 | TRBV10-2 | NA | CASSIDAGYGYTF | TGCGCCAGCAGTATCGACGCTGGCTATGGCTACACCTTC
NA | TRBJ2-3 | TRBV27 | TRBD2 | CASSLVGLAASTDTQYF | TGTGCCAGCAGTTTAGTCGGACTAGCGGCAAGCACAGATACGCAGTATTTT
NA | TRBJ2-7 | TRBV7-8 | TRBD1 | CASSPPGQGDEQYF | TGTGCCAGCAGCCCCCCCGGACAGGGCGACGAGCAGTACTTC
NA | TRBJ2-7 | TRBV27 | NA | CASSLGTGEQYF | TGTGCCAGCAGTCTAGGGACGGGGGAGCAGTACTTC
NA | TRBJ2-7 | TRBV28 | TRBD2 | CASSPLLEAGADEQYF | TGTGCCAGCAGTCCGCTTTTGGAAGCGGGAGCGGACGAGCAGTACTTC
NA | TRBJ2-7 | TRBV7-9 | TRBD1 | CASSLPPGQDYEQYF | TGTGCCAGCAGCTTACCTCCGGGACAGGACTACGAGCAGTACTTC
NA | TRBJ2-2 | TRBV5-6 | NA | CASSLAAGYTGELFF | TGTGCCAGCAGCTTGGCGGCGGGATATACCGGGGAGCTGTTTTTT
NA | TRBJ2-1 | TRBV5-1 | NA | CASSPRGVAPGVSEQFF | TGCGCCAGCAGCCCCCGCGGCGTAGCCCCGGGGGTGAGTGAGCAGTTCTTC
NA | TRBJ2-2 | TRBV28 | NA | CASSLTGAGELFF | TGTGCCAGCAGTTTAACGGGCGCCGGGGAGCTGTTTTTT
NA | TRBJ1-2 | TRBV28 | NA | CASSLWRGLGYGYTF | TGTGCCAGCAGTTTATGGCGGGGCTTGGGCTATGGCTACACCTTC
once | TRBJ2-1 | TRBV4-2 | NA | CASSRPPESSYNEQFF | TGTGCCAGCAGCCGTCCCCCGGAAAGCTCCTACAATGAGCAGTTCTTC